The clone carrying this T cell receptor (beta chain) was counted once. Its antigen is as yet unknown. PCR involved 60 Vbeta and 13 Jbeta primers. The table came from immunoSEQ multiplex PCR; TCRdb's copy has only in-frame clones and leaves some out. The table records about 190,000 clones, 65% to 85% of them present only once. This sample is part of a study of cytomegalovirus exposure and HLA in healthy donors. Study observations and caveats: A later analysis found that most CMV-associated TCR beta chains appeared HLA-restricted. Accurate predictions that matched the HLA-A and HLA-B alleles of most subjects were reportedly made from TCR beta sequences.

Specimen: PBMCs. The receptor was derived from a woman in her late teens or twenties in good health and CMV-seronegative.

The CDR3 DNA reads as TGTGCCAGCAGCGCCGGCAGTGGGGTGGCGGGGGGGGGTCCCCCTGGGGCGCAGTTCTTC. Protein: CASSAGSGVAGGGPPGAQFF. V usage is TRBV9 and J usage is TRBJ2-1; 9 bases agree with TRBD2. Looked up from germline, CDR1 is SGDLS and CDR2 is YYNGEE. The CDR3 runs to 20 residues. Germline trimming cut 3 bases from V and 12 bases from J; bases unmatched to any gene: 28.